Described below is a single TCR beta chain sequence and its context. The sample is drawn from a study of cytomegalovirus exposure and HLA in healthy donors. Germline loops: CDR1 SGHTA, CDR2 FQGNSA. CDR3 length equals 14 residues. Trimming removed 8 bases from V and 4 bases from J, with 14 bases in between. With 60 Vbeta and 13 Jbeta primers, the PCR was carried out. Profiled with immunoSEQ multiplex PCR; TCRdb holds only in-frame clones, not every one. The sample has around 110,000 clones; around 81% are singletons. This sequence originates from a young woman in good health and CMV-seronegative. The sequencing input was PBMCs. This rearrangement joins TRBV7-2 to TRBJ2-2; D gene ambiguous. CDR3 nucleotides: TGTGCCAGCCTTCAGGCCCCGCTCACCGGGGAGCTGTTTTTT. It is translated as CASLQAPLTGELFF.